Shown below are 17 T cell receptor beta chains from a single sample sequenced in a study of blood T cell repertoires in COVID-19 (dated by TCRdb to 2020 to 2022). The protocol used for the library was the immunoSEQ multiplex PCR assay. TCRdb re-hosts the immuneACCESS table, in-frame sequences only. Its copies lack some clones; in the studies checked, an unresolved V gene accounts for under half of them, and the cause for the rest is not known. The sample table records more than 65,000 clones; about 76% of these occur just once. Around 21% of the sample comes from the top ten. The specimen sequenced was peripheral blood. Every receptor here comes from a woman older than 75 with active or convalescent COVID-19.

This chain connects TRBV5-1 to TRBJ1-5; the match to TRBD1 covers 9 bases. The V segment lost 3 bases and the J segment 4 bases; nucleotides outside the gene matches: 5. The CDR3 extends over 15 amino acids. Germline V gene sequence: CDR1 SGHRS, CDR2 YFSETQ. This CDR3 reads CASSSGQGLNQPQHF. CDR3 coding DNA: TGCGCCAGCAGCTCAGGACAGGGGCTTAATCAGCCCCAGCATTTT.

V and J are TRBV7-3 and TRBJ2-2, with TRBD1 matching over 11 bases. This CDR3 region has 16 residues. V gave up 5 bases and J gave up 7 bases; unmatched junction bases: 9. The germline V gene has CDR1 SGHTA and CDR2 FQGTGA. DNA of the CDR3: TGTGCCAGCAGCCCCCGGACAGGGGGCGTGGACGGGGAGCTGTTTTTT. This translates into CASSPRTGGVDGELFF.

This sequence joins TRBV6-5 and TRBJ2-7; 10 bases align to TRBD1. The germline gives CDR1 MNHEY, CDR2 SVGAGI. The CDR3 is 13 residues long. The V and J ends lost 6 bases and 3 bases, in that order; junction bases with no gene match: 2. The DNA of the CDR3 is TGTGCCAGCAGAGGGACAGGGGTCTACGAGCAGTACTTC. Protein: CASRGTGVYEQYF.

The chain has TRBV6-2 or TRBV6-3 and TRBJ1-1; D ambiguous. The CDR3 sequence is 14 residues long. Germline V gives CDR1 MNHEY, CDR2 SVGEGT. V dropped 6 bases and J dropped 1 base, with 12 bases sitting between them. The CDR3 spells CASSPPTENTEAFF. CDR3 nucleotide sequence: TGTGCCAGCAGCCCCCCAACAGAGAACACTGAAGCTTTCTTT.

This clone was observed at least ten times. The V call is TRBV3-1 (or the pseudogene TRBV3-2), the J call TRBJ2-7; unclear D gene. Germline assignment: CDR1 LGHDT and CDR2 YNNKEL (reference sequence). The CDR3 consists of 14 residues. Trimming left V 1 base short and J 1 base short, with 8 bases between. Written as DNA, the CDR3 is TGTGCCAGCAGCCAAGTTGTCTTGTCCTACGAGCAGTACTTC. Protein product: CASSQVVLSYEQYF.

V is TRBV5-5 and J is TRBJ2-3; TRBD2 matches 12 bases. From germline, CDR1 is SGHKS and CDR2 YYEKEE (reference sequence). With 3 bases clipped from V and 4 bases from J, the junction kept 12 bases outside the gene matches. The CDR3 has 18 amino acids. The CDR3 coding sequence is TGTGCCAGCAGCTCGCCGGCTAGCGGGGGGGGGTTGGCAGATACGCAGTATTTT. Translation: CASSSPASGGGLADTQYF.

V gene TRBV5-1 combines with J gene TRBJ1-1; tentatively, D is TRBD1 (6 bases). The germline gives CDR1 SGHRS, CDR2 YFSETQ. The CDR3 extends over 14 amino acids. V was clipped by 5 bases and J by 6 bases, with 17 bases between them. The CDR3: CASRIAGETSEAFF. The CDR3 coding sequence is TGCGCCAGCAGGATCGCAGGGGAAACTTCTGAAGCTTTCTTT. Using reference TRBV5-1 and TRBJ1-1 for the parts outside the CDR3, the full variable domain is KAGVTQTPRYLIKTRGQQVTLSCSPISGHRSVSWYQQTPGQGLQFLFEYFSETQRNKGNFPGRFSGRQFSNSRSEMNVSTLELGDSALYLCASRIAGETSEAFFGQGTRLTVV.

This clone was picked up a small number of times. V usage is TRBV2 and J usage is TRBJ2-7; weak D call: TRBD1 (6 bases). The CDR3 covers 13 residues. Trimming cost V 5 bases and J 7 bases, with 15 bases left between them. Germline lookup yields CDR1 SNHLY and CDR2 FYNNEI. The CDR3 loop is CASSFLLGQEQYF. For the CDR3, the DNA is TGTGCCAGCAGTTTTCTACTCGGACAGGAGCAGTACTTC.

This clone was detected once. The V and J genes are TRBV7-9 and TRBJ1-1; D is perhaps TRBD1 (5 bases). The V end lost 4 bases, the J end lost 10 bases, and 22 bases lay between the germline ends. Germline V gene lookup returns CDR1 SEHNR and CDR2 FQNEAQ (reference sequence). This CDR3 spans 15 amino acids. The CDR3 region has the DNA TGTGCCAGCAGCTCTTCTCGGGCTCCGGGGGTTCGAGCTTTCTTT. Translated, it gives CASSSSRAPGVRAFF.

CDR3 in DNA: TGCGCCAGCAGCCAGGCCAGTTTCAATGAGCAGTTCTTC. As protein: CASSQASFNEQFF. The gene calls are TRBV4-1 and TRBJ2-1; unclear D gene. V gave up 3 bases and J gave up 6 bases, with 9 bases separating them. Germline V lookup: CDR1 MGHRA, CDR2 YSYEKL. The CDR3 extends over 13 amino acids.

Comment on this clone: Germline is not matched at one junction end, which may reflect a read error. The CDR3 is CASSLAKNTEAFF. As DNA, the CDR3 is TGTGCTAGCAGCTTAGCCAAGAACACTGAAGCTTTCTTT. This chain joins TRBV7-7 and TRBJ1-1; no firm D call. From germline, CDR1 is SSHAT and CDR2 FNYEAQ (reference sequence). CDR3 length: 13 amino acids.

The J gene is TRBJ1-5, the V gene TRBV6-1, with D perhaps matching TRBD1 (5 bases). The CDR3 loop spans 12 amino acids. Germline V CDR1 and CDR2: MNHNS, SASEGT. V was cut by 2 bases and J by 7 bases, with 6 bases left in between. Here the CDR3 reads CASSESGQPQHF. The CDR3 region has the DNA TGTGCCAGCAGTGAATCAGGGCAGCCCCAGCATTTT.

The chain has TRBV12-5 and TRBJ2-1, with D perhaps matching TRBD2 (6 bases). CDR3 length equals 13 residues. Germline V gene sequence: CDR1 LGHNT, CDR2 FRNRAP. The V and J ends lost 0 bases and 10 bases respectively, with 10 bases between them. CDR3 DNA sequence: TGTGCTAGTGGTTTGGTACTAGCTGGCGAGCAGTTCTTC. This codes for CASGLVLAGEQFF.

The chain links TRBV28 to TRBJ1-1, with 8 bases that match TRBD1. CDR3 size: 15 residues. Germline V gene sequence: CDR1 MDHEN, CDR2 SYDVKM. Germline trimming cut 6 bases from V and 4 bases from J; bases unmatched to any gene: 10. The DNA for the CDR3 is TGTGCCAGCAGACCTACTACGGACAGGGCCACTGAAGCTTTCTTT. As protein: CASRPTTDRATEAFF.

The chain carries TRBV11-2 and TRBJ1-1; D gene unclear. CDR1 and CDR2 from the germline V gene are SGHAT and FQNNGV. V was trimmed by 0 bases and J by 1 base, leaving 6 bases between them. This CDR3 has 14 amino acids. DNA of the CDR3: TGTGCCAGCAGCTTAGAAGCCGGGAACACTGAAGCTTTCTTT. It yields the protein CASSLEAGNTEAFF.

The chain uses TRBV7-3 and TRBJ2-1, with D possibly being TRBD2 (6 bases). V lost 5 bases to trimming and J lost 5 bases, with 16 bases between them. This CDR3 is 15 amino acids long. Germline V gene sequence: CDR1 SGHTA, CDR2 FQGTGA. This CDR3 is CASSRSRGGHNEQFF. CDR3 coding DNA: TGTGCCAGCAGCCGAAGTAGGGGAGGCCACAATGAGCAGTTCTTC.

This chain joins TRBV7-9 and TRBJ1-5; the match to TRBD1 covers 7 bases. CDR1 is SEHNR and CDR2 is FQNEAQ in the germline V gene (reference sequence). V was clipped by 5 bases and J by 2 bases; unmatched bases: 6. This CDR3 comprises 15 residues. Written as DNA, the CDR3 is TGTGCCAGCAGCCGGACAGGAGGAGGCAATCAGCCCCAGCATTTT. Residues: CASSRTGGGNQPQHF. The variable domain in full, with the rest retrieved from reference TRBV7-9 and TRBJ1-5, is DTGVSQNPRHKITKRGQNVTFRCDPISEHNRLYWYRQTLGQGPEFLTYFQNEAQLEKSRLLSDRFSAERPKGSFSTLEIQRTEQGDSAMYLCASSRTGGGNQPQHFGDGTRLSIL.